This TCR beta chain was sequenced for a study of immune evolution from preneoplasia to lung adenocarcinoma. The CDR3 sequence is 16 residues long. Looked up from germline, CDR1 is SGHTS and CDR2 is YDEGEE. The V gene end was trimmed by 2 bases and the J gene end by 9 bases; junction bases not matched to a gene: 14. Sequencing was performed with immunoSEQ multiplex PCR; in TCRdb, only in-frame clones are kept and a portion is missing. The sample lists around 13,000 clones; 80% were seen once. This sequence joins TRBV5-8 and TRBJ2-5; TRBD1 matches at 9 bases. The receptor comes from a person aged 65 to 85 with lung adenocarcinoma. Material: FFPE minimally invasive lung adenocarcinoma tissue. CDR3 DNA sequence: TGTGCCAGCAGCTTAGTTGACAGGGGGGCCCTAGGGGCCCAGTACTTC. Its translation is CASSLVDRGALGAQYF.